The source of this T cell receptor (beta chain) is a study of blood T cell repertoires in COVID-19. About the study: There were acute and convalescent COVID-19 samples, and they came from the United States, Italy and Spain.

Here immunoSEQ multiplex PCR was the method, and the copy in TCRdb shows in-frame clones only, minus some. This sample yields about 98,000 clones, of which 70% to 85% are seen a single time; roughly 10% belongs to the top ten. The CDR3 is 16 residues long. Per germline, CDR1 SGHTA and CDR2 FQGNSA. Trimming left V 3 bases short and J 0 bases short, with 12 bases between. This TCR was recovered from a man between 65 and 79 years old with active or convalescent COVID-19. The chain carries TRBV7-2 and TRBJ1-3; D unresolved. Sequencing used peripheral blood. The CDR3 loop reads CASSFGRYGSGNTIYF. The CDR3 bases are TGTGCCAGCAGCTTCGGGAGGTACGGCTCTGGAAACACCATATATTTT. Looking up the rest from reference TRBV7-2 and TRBJ1-3 gives the full variable domain: GAGVSQSPSNKVTEKGKDVELRCDPISGHTALYWYRQSLGQGLEFLIYFQGNSAPDKSGLPSDRFSAERTGGSVSTLTIQRTQQEDSAVYLCASSFGRYGSGNTIYFGEGSWLTVV.